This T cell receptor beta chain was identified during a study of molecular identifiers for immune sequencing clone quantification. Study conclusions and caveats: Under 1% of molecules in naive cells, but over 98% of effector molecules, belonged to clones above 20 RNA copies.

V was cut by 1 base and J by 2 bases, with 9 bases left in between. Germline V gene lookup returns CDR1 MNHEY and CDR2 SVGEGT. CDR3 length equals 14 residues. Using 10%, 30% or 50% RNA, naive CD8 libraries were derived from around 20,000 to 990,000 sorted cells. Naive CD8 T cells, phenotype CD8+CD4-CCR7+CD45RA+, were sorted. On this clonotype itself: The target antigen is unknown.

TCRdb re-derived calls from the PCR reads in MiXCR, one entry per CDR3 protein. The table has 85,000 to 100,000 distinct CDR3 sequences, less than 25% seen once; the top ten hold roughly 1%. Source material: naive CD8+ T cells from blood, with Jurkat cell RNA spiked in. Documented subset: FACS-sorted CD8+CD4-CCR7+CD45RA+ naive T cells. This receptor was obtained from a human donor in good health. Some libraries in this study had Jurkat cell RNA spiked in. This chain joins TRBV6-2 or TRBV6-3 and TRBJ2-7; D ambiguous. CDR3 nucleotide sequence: TGTGCCAGCAGTTACTATGGCGGCACCTACGAGCAGTACTTC. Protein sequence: CASSYYGGTYEQYF.